This record concerns one T cell receptor beta chain sequence. The sample comes from a study of monozygotic twins with inflammatory bowel disease. TCRdb reprocessed the 5' RACE reads and stores each CDR3 protein as one record, lacking DNA. This sample contains some 440,000 distinct CDR3 sequences. Germline lookup yields CDR1 DFQATT and CDR2 SNEGSKA (reference sequence). The CDR3 is 15 residues long. This clonotype was obtained from a human donor with ulcerative colitis or Crohn's disease, or a healthy co-twin of an affected twin (not recorded which). Sequencing input: blood. The V and J genes are TRBV20-1 and TRBJ2-3; TCRdb returns TRBD2, unconfirmable since there is no DNA. CDR3 protein: CSARFGTSESDTQYF.